A single T cell receptor beta chain is shown here with its context. The antigen is unknown. Trimming at V came to 4 bases and at J to 5 bases, leaving 10 bases not matched to a gene. The CDR3 is 17 amino acids. Germline CDR1 and CDR2: SGHTA and FQGTGA. These data belong to a study of Tregs in tolerant kidney transplant recipients. General study results and limits: Activated donor B cell expansion appeared to reveal the most relevant donor-specific TCRbeta repertoire.

TCRdb's copy holds only in-frame clones and misses some; the assay was immunoSEQ multiplex PCR. The repertoire holds 35,000 to 50,000 clones, with around 95% as singletons. The receptor's source is a human donor in good health. The sample taken for sequencing was Tregs from blood cultured with allogeneic cells. V usage is TRBV7-3 and J usage is TRBJ2-2; 10 positions match TRBD1. The CDR3 is CASSSLTGGFGTGELFF. The CDR3 nucleotides read TGTGCCAGCAGCTCCCTGACAGGGGGCTTTGGAACCGGGGAGCTGTTTTTT.